There are many counts of the clone carrying this T cell receptor beta chain. The data were produced by immunoSEQ multiplex PCR, yet TCRdb's version contains in-frame clones alone and is incomplete. This table holds more than 850,000 clones, approximately 80% found once. The source of the sample is a study of shared clonotypes between healthy human individuals. The CDR3 spans 13 residues. The germline V gene encodes CDR1 SGHTA and CDR2 FQGNSA. V lost 3 bases and J lost 7, with 10 bases in between. Sequencing used memory CD4+ T cells from PBMCs. Subset denoted: CD45RA-negative fraction. The sequence was collected from a man aged 18 to 29 in good health. Some clones in this sample may be carry-over from other donors' samples. This sequence joins TRBV7-2 and TRBJ1-5; D perhaps matches TRBD1 (5 bases). DNA for the CDR3: TGTGCCAGCAGCTTCAGTCAGGGCCAGCCCCAGCATTTT. Residues: CASSFSQGQPQHF.